This section outlines one T cell receptor (beta chain) sequence together with its context. The source of the sample is a study of cytomegalovirus exposure and HLA in healthy donors. Sequencing was performed with immunoSEQ multiplex PCR; in TCRdb, only in-frame clones are kept and a portion is missing. The sample consists of 200,000 or so clones, roughly 80% of them appearing once. The sample was PBMCs. This TCR derives from a woman aged 18-29 years in good health and CMV-seronegative.

The CDR3 sequence: CASGLVLGQGMNTEAFF. The CDR3 DNA reads TGTGCTAGTGGTTTAGTACTGGGGCAGGGCATGAACACTGAAGCTTTCTTT. This chain joins TRBV12-5 and TRBJ1-1; perhaps TRBD1 as D (5 bases). Trimming pared 3 bases from V and 0 bases from J, leaving 17 bases between. This CDR3 region has 17 residues. The germline gives CDR1 LGHNT, CDR2 FRNRAP. The full variable domain, rest sourced from reference TRBV12-5 and TRBJ1-1, is DARVTQTPRHKVTEMGQEVTMRCQPILGHNTVFWYRQTMMQGLELLAYFRNRAPLDDSGMPKDRFSAEMPDATLATLKIQPSEPRDSAVYFCASGLVLGQGMNTEAFFGQGTRLTVV.